Presented here are 17 T cell receptor beta chains from one specimen sequenced in a study of Tregs in tolerant kidney transplant recipients. Assay: immunoSEQ multiplex PCR; the TCRdb copy retains only in-frame clones and omits some. The sample comprises fewer than 100,000 clones, 80% to 95% of which are singletons, and 0.46% rests with the top ten. The source material was CD4+ T cells from blood, sampled before the transplant. Source of these receptors: a human donor who received a combined kidney and bone marrow transplant.

This clone was found once. J is TRBJ2-7 and V is TRBV9; TRBD2 matches at 8 bases. This CDR3 spans 16 amino acids. After removal of 1 base from V and 4 bases from J, the junction contained 10 bases not matched to a gene. CDR1 and CDR2 from the germline V gene are SGDLS and YYNGEE. Written as DNA, the CDR3 is TGTGCCAGCAGCGTAAACCCCAGGGCTAGCGGGTACGAGCAGTACTTC. This sequence encodes CASSVNPRASGYEQYF.

The J gene is TRBJ2-3, the V gene TRBV2; TRBD2 might be the D (7 bases). V gave up 10 bases and J gave up 1 base, with 21 bases separating them. The CDR3 has 16 amino acids. Looked up from germline, CDR1 is SNHLY and CDR2 is FYNNEI. The CDR3 DNA is TGTGCCACCAGGTCGGTGGGCGGGGGCCGCACAGATACGCAGTATTTT. This sequence encodes CATRSVGGGRTDTQYF.

J is TRBJ2-1 and V is TRBV10-2; D might be TRBD2 (6 bases). Germline V CDR1 and CDR2: WSHSY, SAAADI. V was clipped by 4 bases and J by 5 bases, with 18 bases between them. The CDR3 loop spans 16 amino acids. In nucleotides, the CDR3 is TGCGCCAGCAGTGGAGGCGTCCTAGCGAGAGACAATGAGCAGTTCTTC. Protein sequence: CASSGGVLARDNEQFF.

J is TRBJ1-2 and V is TRBV19, with 9 bases matching TRBD1. Germline lookup yields CDR1 LNHDA and CDR2 SQIVND (reference sequence). The CDR3 spans 15 residues. V trimming: 5 bases; J trimming: 4 bases; junction bases outside the gene matches: 8. As DNA, the CDR3 is TGTGCCAGTAGTGACCCGGGACAGGGACTCTATGGCTACACCTTC. Protein: CASSDPGQGLYGYTF.

This sequence joins TRBV11-1 and TRBJ2-6; D may be TRBD2 (5 bases). Germline-derived CDR1 and CDR2 are SGHAT and FQDESV (reference sequence). V was trimmed by 4 bases and J by 0 bases, leaving 19 bases between them. This CDR3 is built from 19 residues. For the CDR3, the DNA is TGTGCCAGCAGCTCGATACCTCAACTCGGGGTCTCTGGGGCCAACGTCCTGACTTTC. Translating it yields CASSSIPQLGVSGANVLTF. Variable domain in full (rest from reference TRBV11-1 and TRBJ2-6): EAEVAQSPRYKITEKSQAVAFWCDPISGHATLYWYRQILGQGPELLVQFQDESVVDDSQLPKDRFSAERLKGVDSTLKIQPAELGDSAMYLCASSSIPQLGVSGANVLTFGAGSRLTVL.

The chain joins TRBV2 to TRBJ2-5; weak D call: TRBD1 (6 bases). The J call may not be correct, given that the DNA end is closer to TRBJ2-7. CDR3 length: 16 amino acids. Per the germline V gene, CDR1 is SNHLY and CDR2 is FYNNEI. CDR3 in DNA: TGTGCCAGCAGAGATATGGGTGGGACAAGCTCCTACGAGCAGTACTTC. This translates into CASRDMGGTSSYEQYF.

This chain links TRBV7-2 with TRBJ2-7; a possible D gene is TRBD2 (6 bases). Trimming removed 6 bases from V and 2 bases from J, with 14 bases in between. This CDR3 is built from 14 residues. From germline, CDR1 is SGHTA and CDR2 FQGNSA. DNA for the CDR3: TGTGCCAGCAGTTCACCGGGACTCACCTACGAGCAGTACTTC. Translation gives CASSSPGLTYEQYF.

V and J are TRBV28 and TRBJ1-2, with TRBD1 matching 8 bases. Germline values: CDR1 MDHEN, CDR2 SYDVKM. Trimming at V came to 6 bases and at J to 4 bases, leaving 13 bases not matched to a gene. The CDR3 is made up of 16 amino acids. The CDR3 DNA reads TGTGCCAGCAGCAAGACAGGGGTTGGTGCAGGCTATGGCTACACCTTC. Encoded protein: CASSKTGVGAGYGYTF.

The chain combines TRBV9 with TRBJ2-3; 9 bases agree with TRBD2. This CDR3 is built from 16 residues. Germline-derived CDR1 and CDR2 are SGDLS and YYNGEE. The junction had 6 bases not matched to a gene; V was cut back by 4 bases and J by 0 bases. DNA for the CDR3: TGTGCCAGCAGCCCGGGACTAGCATATAGCACAGATACGCAGTATTTT. It yields the protein CASSPGLAYSTDTQYF.

The gene calls are TRBV15 and TRBJ1-1, with 7 bases lining up with TRBD1. Per the germline V gene, CDR1 is LNHNV and CDR2 is YYDKDF (reference sequence). The CDR3 totals 14 residues. J was trimmed by 7 bases and V by 0 bases; bases with no gene match: 5. CDR3 nucleotide sequence: TGTGCCACCAGCAGAGAACAGGGGATCGGTGAAGCTTTCTTT. It translates to CATSREQGIGEAFF.

CDR3 sequence reads: CASSPSTGKLYGYTF. The DNA of the CDR3 is TGTGCCAGTAGCCCCTCGACAGGGAAACTCTATGGCTACACCTTC. The chain recombines TRBV19 with TRBJ1-2, with 7 bases identical to TRBD1. This CDR3 spans 15 amino acids. V lost 6 bases to trimming and J lost 4 bases; unmatched junction nucleotides: 11. Looked up from germline, CDR1 is LNHDA and CDR2 is SQIVND (reference sequence).

The chain has TRBV29-1 and TRBJ1-5; D might be TRBD1 (6 bases). CDR3 length equals 12 residues. With 6 bases removed from V and 9 bases from J, the gap between germline ends came to 15 bases. Germline CDR1 and CDR2: SQVTM and ANQGSEA. CDR3 sequence reads: CSVTGWDGPQHF. DNA for the CDR3: TGCAGCGTAACAGGGTGGGATGGGCCCCAGCATTTT.

V usage is TRBV2 and J usage is TRBJ2-7; no definite D call. This CDR3 spans 11 amino acids. From germline, CDR1 is SNHLY and CDR2 FYNNEI. V shed 3 bases and J shed 3 bases, with 3 bases lying between them. The CDR3 bases are TGTGCCAGCAGTGACTACTACGAGCAGTACTTC. Protein product: CASSDYYEQYF.

This clone was seen more than once but under ten times. The gene calls are TRBV5-6 and TRBJ1-6; 7 nucleotides match TRBD1. Germline CDR1 and CDR2: SGHDT and YYEEEE. The CDR3 consists of 14 residues. J gave up 10 bases and V 4 bases, and 8 bases lay outside the gene matches. CDR3 amino acids: CASSPTGPGSPLHF. In DNA, the CDR3 is TGTGCCAGCAGCCCGACAGGGCCGGGGTCACCCCTCCACTTT.

The V call is TRBV6-6, the J call TRBJ2-2; 8 nucleotides align to TRBD1. V gave up 8 bases and J gave up 2 bases; unmatched junction bases: 4. This CDR3 is built from 14 residues. The germline CDR1 and CDR2 sequences are MNHNY and SVGAGI (reference sequence). The CDR3 DNA sequence: TGTGCCAGCGGCGGGACAGGCAACACCGGGGAGCTGTTTTTT. It codes for CASGGTGNTGELFF.

This clone was seen just once. V gene TRBV28 combines with J gene TRBJ1-1; D unresolved. The CDR3 is made up of 11 amino acids. V gave up 3 bases and J gave up 5 bases, with 4 bases separating them. The germline V gene encodes CDR1 MDHEN and CDR2 SYDVKM. CDR3 residues: CASSFITEAFF. The CDR3 region has the DNA TGTGCCAGCAGTTTTATTACTGAAGCTTTCTTT.

The rearrangement uses TRBV7-2 and TRBJ1-2, with D unclear. Germline CDR1 is SGHTA and CDR2 is FQGNSA. The V end lost 3 bases, the J end lost 5 bases, and 10 bases lay between the germline ends. The CDR3 has 13 residues. DNA for the CDR3: TGTGCCAGCAGCTTTGACCCAGCGTATGGCTACACCTTC. It specifies CASSFDPAYGYTF.